A selection of T cell receptor beta chains follows, all from one sample in a study of T-cell reconstitution after alpha-beta-depleted transplantation in children. MiXCR was run by TCRdb on the PCR reads, yielding one entry per CDR3 protein. The sample records hundreds of thousands of distinct CDR3 sequences, about an eighth being singletons. The starting material was PBMCs, obtained before TCRalphabeta/CD19-depleted stem cell transplant. These receptor sequences come from a girl aged 2-9 years with congenital amegakaryocytic thrombocytopenia, due to receive a stem cell transplant. Both conserved end residues are part of each CDR3. A D gene is named only where the DNA matches it firmly. Size is omitted from some rows. Given values are once, few, many or a class for expanded clones.

D gene	V gene	CDR3 length	J gene	clone size	CDR3 protein	CDR3 DNA
.	TRBV27	17	TRBJ2-7	many	CASSLTPRDTNSYEQYF	TGTGCCAGCAGTTTAACCCCCCGGGACACCAACTCCTACGAGCAGTACTTC
.	TRBV20-1	16	TRBJ2-7	few	CSAWAESRASSYEQYF	TGCAGTGCTTGGGCCGAATCGCGAGCTAGCTCCTACGAGCAGTACTTC
.	TRBV29-1	11	TRBJ2-3	few	CSAKSTDTQYF	TGCAGCGCTAAAAGCACAGATACGCAGTATTTT
.	TRBV7-9	12	TRBJ1-5	many	CASSSGSKPQHF	TGTGCCAGCAGCTCAGGATCGAAGCCCCAGCATTTT
.	TRBV29-1	12	TRBJ1-1	few	CSGGFGDTEAFF	TGCAGCGGGGGTTTTGGGGACACTGAAGCTTTCTTT
.	TRBV29-1	15	TRBJ1-2	few	CSVEDTGIPGYGYTF	TGCAGCGTTGAAGACACAGGGATCCCTGGCTATGGCTACACCTTC
.	TRBV2	12	TRBJ2-4	.	CASTGDKNIQYF	TGTGCCAGCACAGGGGACAAAAACATTCAGTACTTC
.	TRBV12-3/TRBV12-4	13	TRBJ1-1	many	CASSSPGSAEAFF	TGTGCCAGCAGTTCACCCGGGAGCGCTGAAGCTTTCTTT
TRBD1	TRBV12-3/TRBV12-4	14	TRBJ1-2	many	CASSLGTGRYGYTF	TGTGCCAGCAGTTTAGGGACAGGGCGATATGGCTACACCTTC
.	TRBV11-2	10	TRBJ2-5	few	CASSIDRIYF	TGTGCCAGCAGCATTGACAGGATTTACTTC
.	TRBV6-5	14	TRBJ1-5	few	CASCRRQAAEPQHF	TGTGCCAGCTGTCGACGGCAAGCCGCAGAGCCCCAGCATTTT
TRBD2	TRBV12-3/TRBV12-4	14	TRBJ2-7	many	CASTFSGRAYEQYF	TGTGCCAGCACCTTTAGCGGGAGGGCCTACGAGCAGTACTTC
TRBD1	TRBV7-8	15	TRBJ1-1	.	CASSRKGQMNTEAFF	TGTGCCAGCAGTAGGAAGGGACAGATGAACACTGAAGCTTTCTTT
.	TRBV29-1	12	TRBJ2-7	.	CSVIEADYEQYF	TGCAGCGTTATCGAGGCCGACTACGAGCAGTACTTC
.	TRBV18	14	TRBJ2-5	.	CASSRLQGQETQYF	TGTGCCAGCTCACGCCTACAGGGACAAGAGACCCAGTACTTC
.	TRBV7-8	14	TRBJ2-3	few	CASHQGWGEDTQYF	TGTGCCAGCCACCAGGGGTGGGGTGAAGATACGCAGTATTTT
.	TRBV12-3/TRBV12-4	15	TRBJ1-3	few	CASSARGGTGNTIYF	TGTGCCAGCAGTGCCCGTGGAGGAACTGGAAACACCATATATTTT
TRBD2	TRBV11-2	16	TRBJ2-7	.	CASSLRLTSGTAEQYF	TGTGCCAGCAGCTTACGGCTGACTAGCGGTACTGCCGAGCAGTACTTC
.	TRBV6-2/TRBV6-3	15	TRBJ1-5	.	CASSYRDFRRQPQHF	TGTGCCAGCAGTTATAGGGACTTCAGGAGGCAGCCCCAGCATTTT
TRBD2	TRBV5-1	19	TRBJ2-3	few	CASSSLLAGGGVGTDTQYF	TGCGCCAGCAGCTCCTTACTAGCGGGAGGAGGTGTTGGGACAGATACGCAGTATTTT
TRBD1	TRBV6-1	16	TRBJ2-1	few	CASRNPGTGLRDEQFF	TGTGCCAGCAGGAACCCCGGGACAGGGTTGCGGGATGAGCAGTTCTTC
.	TRBV28	15	TRBJ2-1	few	CASSGVTGTYNEQFF	TGTGCCAGCAGCGGGGTCACAGGGACTTACAATGAGCAGTTCTTC
.	TRBV7-9	16	TRBJ2-1	many	CASSSLRDFPYNEQFF	TGTGCCAGCAGCTCGCTCCGGGACTTCCCCTACAATGAGCAGTTCTTC
.	TRBV4-1	14	TRBJ1-2	many	CASSPGTLDYGYTF	TGCGCCAGCAGCCCCGGGACGTTGGACTATGGCTACACCTTC
.	TRBV6-1	16	TRBJ2-2	many	CASSPPREELTGELFF	TGTGCCAGCAGTCCCCCCAGGGAGGAGCTGACCGGGGAGCTGTTTTTT
.	TRBV12-3/TRBV12-4	15	TRBJ2-1	.	CASTSWQGNYNEQFF	TGTGCCAGCACCTCGTGGCAGGGGAACTACAATGAGCAGTTCTTC
TRBD2	TRBV5-1	14	TRBJ2-1	many	CASSVTTSGNEQFF	TGCGCCAGCAGCGTTACGACTAGCGGTAATGAGCAGTTCTTC
TRBD2	TRBV15	17	TRBJ2-5	few	CATSRDYSGRLKETQYF	TGTGCCACCAGCAGAGACTATAGCGGGAGGTTGAAAGAGACCCAGTACTTC
.	TRBV6-1	10	TRBJ2-3	few	CASRADTQYF	TGTGCCAGCAGGGCAGATACGCAGTATTTT
.	TRBV14	15	TRBJ1-4	.	CASSRFQGDDEKLFF	TGTGCCAGCAGCCGCTTCCAGGGAGACGATGAAAAACTGTTTTTT
.	TRBV18	12	TRBJ2-7	many	CASSPAPAEQYF	TGTGCCAGCTCACCAGCTCCTGCCGAGCAGTACTTC
.	TRBV15	14	TRBJ2-1	many	CATSRDPSYNEQFF	TGTGCCACCAGCAGAGACCCCTCCTACAATGAGCAGTTCTTC
.	TRBV20-1	11	TRBJ2-7	.	CSVKSDYEQYF	TGCAGTGTCAAAAGCGATTACGAGCAGTACTTC